Presented here are 19 T cell receptor beta chains from one specimen sequenced in a study of a mutant IDH1 vaccine in newly diagnosed glioma. The antigens of these receptors remain unknown. Clones were read by immunoSEQ multiplex PCR, and TCRdb kept only the in-frame ones, dropping some. The sample consists of under 40,000 clones, around 80% of them appearing once. Time point noted: week 35, safety follow-up. Doses consisted of 300 ug of mutant IDH1 20-mer peptide each, paired with topical imiquimod. The sequenced sample was PBMCs, obtained from a glioma patient whose treatment included an IDH1 peptide vaccine. Source of these receptors: a man aged 40-50 years with glioma. Some clones in this sample may be carry-over from other donors' samples.

V gene TRBV2 combines with J gene TRBJ2-1; weak D call: TRBD1 (5 bases). CDR1 SNHLY and CDR2 FYNNEI come from the germline V gene. Deletions cut 11 bases from V and 9 bases from J, with 17 bases between. There are 12 residues in the CDR3. The CDR3 DNA reads TGTGCCCCCCAACAGGAAATGGGTGAGCAGTTCTTC. Translating gives CAPQQEMGEQFF. The full variable domain, its missing parts supplied by reference TRBV2 and TRBJ2-1, is EPEVTQTPSHQVTQMGQEVILRCVPISNHLYFYWYRQILGQKVEFLVSFYNNEISEKSEIFDDQFSVERPDGSNFTLKIRSTKLEDSAMYFCAPQQEMGEQFFGPGTRLTVL.

The chain is built from TRBV6-5 and TRBJ2-3; no clear D. Germline V gives CDR1 MNHEY, CDR2 SVGAGI. The CDR3 contains 12 residues. V lost 5 bases and J lost 6, with 9 bases in between. This CDR3 is CASSGYSDTQYF. CDR3 nucleotide sequence: TGTGCCAGCAGTGGGTACTCCGATACGCAGTATTTT.

This chain connects TRBV6-1 to TRBJ1-2, with 8 bases fitting TRBD1. CDR1 and CDR2 (germline): MNHNS, SASEGT. V shed 3 bases and J 0 bases; nucleotides not matched to a gene: 9. CDR3 length equals 17 residues. CDR3 amino acids: CASSELGQGYSNYGYTF. Here the CDR3 DNA reads TGTGCCAGCAGTGAGTTAGGACAGGGCTATTCTAACTATGGCTACACCTTC.

V gene TRBV6-1 combines with J gene TRBJ1-1, with D maybe TRBD1 (5 bases). V dropped 3 bases and J dropped 4 bases, with 15 bases sitting between them. CDR1 MNHNS and CDR2 SASEGT come from the germline V gene. This CDR3 spans 15 amino acids. The CDR3 DNA follows: TGTGCCAGCAGTGAGTCCGGGGGGGTAGCCACTGAAGCTTTCTTT. Its translation: CASSESGGVATEAFF.

This chain connects TRBV19 to TRBJ1-4; 10 bases match TRBD1. CDR1 is LNHDA and CDR2 is SQIVND in the germline V gene (reference sequence). The CDR3 totals 17 residues. V shed 5 bases and J 3 bases; nucleotides not matched to a gene: 9. CDR3 protein: CASSDIRQGAANEKLFF. DNA of the CDR3: TGTGCCAGTAGTGACATACGACAGGGGGCTGCTAATGAAAAACTGTTTTTT. The full variable domain, completed using reference TRBV19 and TRBJ1-4, is DGGITQSPKYLFRKEGQNVTLSCEQNLNHDAMYWYRQDPGQGLRLIYYSQIVNDFQKGDIAEGYSVSREKKESFPLTVTSAQKNPTAFYLCASSDIRQGAANEKLFFGSGTQLSVL.

CDR3 bases: TGTGCCAGCAGCACCGGGGCCTCCCTGGGAGAGACCCAGTACTTC. This sequence encodes CASSTGASLGETQYF. The rearrangement joins TRBV5-4 to TRBJ2-5; D assignment may be TRBD1 or TRBD2 (5 bases each). The V end was cut by 4 bases, the J end by 4 bases, with 17 bases between. CDR3 length: 15 residues. The V gene's germline CDR1 is SGHNT and CDR2 YYREEE (reference sequence).

Only a few counts were recorded for this clone. The chain couples TRBV5-1 to TRBJ1-1; D unresolved. The V gene's germline CDR1 is SGHRS and CDR2 YFSETQ. With 3 bases removed from V and 3 bases from J, the gap between germline ends came to 6 bases. The CDR3 length is 12 residues. CDR3 sequence (DNA): TGCGCCAGCAGCTCTCAGGACACTGAAGCTTTCTTT. This sequence encodes CASSSQDTEAFF.

In its sample, this clone was seen a few times. The chain combines TRBV7-2 with TRBJ2-7; maybe TRBD1 (6 bases). The ends were cut back, 3 bases at V and 7 bases at J, with 19 bases in the middle. CDR1 SGHTA and CDR2 FQGNSA come from the germline V gene. The CDR3 extends over 15 amino acids. Here the CDR3 reads CASSFPGTTRSEQYF. The CDR3, as DNA: TGTGCCAGCAGCTTTCCCGGGACAACCCGATCGGAGCAGTACTTC.

This clone was recorded only once. V is TRBV10-3 and J is TRBJ2-7, with 9 bases aligning to TRBD1. V lost 3 bases to trimming and J lost 2 bases; unmatched junction nucleotides: 8. Germline CDR1 and CDR2: ENHRY and SYGVKD. This CDR3 contains 16 residues. As DNA, the CDR3 is TGTGCCATCAGTGACGGTACGGGACAGGGACCCTACGAGCAGTACTTC. The encoded protein is CAISDGTGQGPYEQYF.

This sequence joins TRBV4-1 and TRBJ2-7; D may be TRBD1 (6 bases). The CDR3 length is 15 residues. Germline CDR1 reads MGHRA; CDR2 reads YSYEKL. Trimming left V 3 bases short and J 3 bases short, with 15 bases between. The CDR3 coding sequence is TGCGCCAGCAGCCAGATTTACAGGGTGGGCTACGAGCAGTACTTC. Its translation: CASSQIYRVGYEQYF.

The chain links TRBV7-9 to TRBJ2-3, with TRBD2 identical over 12 bases. The CDR3 contains 12 residues. With V trimmed by 3 bases and J by 11 bases, 0 bases remained unmatched. Germline V gene data show CDR1 as SEHNR and CDR2 as FQNEAQ (reference sequence). The CDR3 loop is CASSLTSGGQYF. The CDR3 region has the DNA TGTGCCAGCAGCTTGACTAGCGGGGGGCAGTATTTT.

About this clone itself: Other nucleotide sequences in the sample specify the same CDR3. The V gene is TRBV9, the J gene TRBJ1-1; D is uncertain. This CDR3 contains 13 residues. Germline CDR1 reads SGDLS; CDR2 reads YYNGEE. Between the trimmed V and J ends, which lost 2 bases and 1 base, there was a span of 6 bases. The CDR3 here is CASSVSQNTEAFF. CDR3 nucleotides: TGTGCCAGCAGCGTCAGTCAGAACACTGAAGCTTTCTTT.

The chain has TRBV7-2 and TRBJ1-5; tentatively, D is TRBD1 (6 bases). V lost 7 bases and J 7 bases, leaving 14 bases between the germline ends. CDR3 length equals 13 residues. Germline CDR1 SGHTA, CDR2 FQGNSA. CDR3 nucleotide sequence: TGTGCCAGCACCCCGCAGGGGCACCAGCCCCAGCATTTT. It is translated as CASTPQGHQPQHF.

The rearrangement links TRBV28 to TRBJ1-6; 10 nucleotides line up with TRBD1. The ends lost 5 bases at V and 10 bases at J; junction bases unmatched: 11. This CDR3 has 16 residues. CDR1 and CDR2 from the germline V gene are MDHEN and SYDVKM. In nucleotides, the CDR3 is TGTGCCAGCAGTCGCCCGGGACAGGGGCCTAGATCACCCCTCCACTTT. Its translation: CASSRPGQGPRSPLHF.

For the CDR3, the DNA is TGTGCCTGGAGTCATACAGGGGGTTGGACTGAAGCTTTCTTT. Translation gives CAWSHTGGWTEAFF. The gene calls are TRBV30 and TRBJ1-1, with 8 bases identical to TRBD1. The CDR3 sequence is 14 residues long. Trimming cost V 2 bases and J 5 bases; bases outside gene matches: 7. In germline, CDR1 is GTSNPN, CDR2 SVGIG (reference sequence).

Points on this clone: The sample holds other DNA sequences that translate to the same CDR3. The chain links TRBV6-5 to TRBJ1-2, with D tentatively TRBD1 (5 bases). The CDR3 has 14 residues. Trimming pared 2 bases from V and 4 bases from J, leaving 11 bases between. In germline, CDR1 is MNHEY, CDR2 SVGAGI. This chain's CDR3 is CASSYGAGTYGYTF. The CDR3 nucleotides are TGTGCCAGCAGTTACGGGGCAGGAACCTATGGCTACACCTTC.

The V and J genes are TRBV27 and TRBJ2-7, with TRBD2 identical over 7 bases. Germline lookup yields CDR1 MNHEY and CDR2 SMNVEV (reference sequence). This CDR3 comprises 13 residues. J lost 7 bases, V lost 6 bases, and 9 bases had no gene match. CDR3 residues: CASSRPGGTEQYF. CDR3 coding DNA: TGTGCCAGCAGCCGTCCGGGGGGAACAGAGCAGTACTTC.

The V and J genes are TRBV5-3 and TRBJ2-7; the D is unclear. TRBV5-3 carries the ORF label, with uncertain function. CDR3 length: 15 residues. Trimming took off 2 bases at V and 4 bases at J, with 16 bases between the two ends. The CDR3 loop reads CARSFPSREVYEQYF. CDR3 DNA: TGTGCCAGAAGCTTCCCCAGCCGAGAGGTTTACGAGCAGTACTTC.

The chain uses TRBV2 and TRBJ2-7; 11 bases are a match to TRBD1. V shed 7 bases, J shed 1 base, and the junction held 12 bases outside the gene matches. Germline lookup yields CDR1 SNHLY and CDR2 FYNNEI. CDR3 length: 17 amino acids. The CDR3 DNA is TGTGCCAGCAAGAACCGCCTGGGACAGGGGGAGTCCTACGAGCAGTACTTC. Translated, it gives CASKNRLGQGESYEQYF.